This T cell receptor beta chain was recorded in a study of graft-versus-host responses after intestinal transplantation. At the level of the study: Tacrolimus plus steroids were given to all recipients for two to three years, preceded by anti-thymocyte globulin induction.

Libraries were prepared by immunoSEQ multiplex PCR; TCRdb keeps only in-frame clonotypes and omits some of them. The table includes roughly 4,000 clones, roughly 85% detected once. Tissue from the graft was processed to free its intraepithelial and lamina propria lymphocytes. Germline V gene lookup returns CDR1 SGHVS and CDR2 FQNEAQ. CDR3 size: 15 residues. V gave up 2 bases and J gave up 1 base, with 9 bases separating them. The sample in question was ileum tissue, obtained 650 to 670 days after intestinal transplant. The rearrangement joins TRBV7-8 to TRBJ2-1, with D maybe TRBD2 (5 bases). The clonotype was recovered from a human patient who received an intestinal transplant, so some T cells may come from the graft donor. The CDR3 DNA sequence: TGTGCCAGCAGCTTACGTCCGGGGTCCTACAATGAGCAGTTCTTC. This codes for CASSLRPGSYNEQFF. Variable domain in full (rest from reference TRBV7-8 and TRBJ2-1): GAGVSQSPRYKVAKRGQDVALRCDPISGHVSLFWYQQALGQGPEFLTYFQNEAQLDKSGLPSDRFFAERPEGSVSTLKIQRTQQEDSAVYLCASSLRPGSYNEQFFGPGTRLTVL.